These T cell receptor beta chains were read from a single sample in a study of cytomegalovirus exposure and HLA in healthy donors. Repertoires were generated with immunoSEQ multiplex PCR, while TCRdb's copy carries only in-frame clones and drops some. The sample shows roughly 87,000 clones, roughly 77% of them seen only once. Sequences were obtained from PBMCs. These receptors were taken from a woman aged 40 to 50 in good health and CMV-seropositive. Each CDR3 is given with its conserved first and last residue. The D gene is left open where the match is weak. The size of a clone is reported for some rows only, either as once, few or many, or as a class for expanded clones.

>TRBJ1-2|TRBV19|once|.
TGTGCCAGTAGTCTCAGGGGTTATGGCTACACCTTC
CASSLRGYGYTF
>TRBJ2-7|TRBV5-6|.|TRBD1
TGTGCCAGCAGCTTGGGGACAGGGGGGTTCGAGCAGTACTTC
CASSLGTGGFEQYF
>TRBJ2-5|TRBV11-2|.|.
TGTGCCAGCAGCTTAGGAGGGCTAGTGCCCCAAGAGACCCAGTACTTC
CASSLGGLVPQETQYF
>TRBJ1-2|TRBV29-1|.|.
TGCAGCGTTGTCATCATAAAGCTAGGGGTGCCCTTC
CSVVIIKLGVPF
>TRBJ2-1|TRBV6-1|.|TRBD1
TGTGCCAGCAGTTGGACAGGAACCTACAATGAGCAGTTCTTC
CASSWTGTYNEQFF
>TRBJ1-1|TRBV2|.|.
TGTGCCTTACCCGGGGGGGTCGAGGCTTCCGAAGCTTTCTTT
CALPGGVEASEAFF
>TRBJ1-1|TRBV19|.|.
TGTGCCAGTAGTATCAACACCGGGATCCTGAACACTGAAGCTTTCTTT
CASSINTGILNTEAFF
>TRBJ1-2|TRBV5-5|.|.
TGTGCCAGCAGCTTGGACAGTCCTAACTATGGCTACACCTTC
CASSLDSPNYGYTF
>TRBJ2-7|TRBV4-2|.|TRBD2
TGTGCCAGCAGCCAAGAAGGGACGCCGGGACTAGGGACCTACGAGCAGTACTTC
CASSQEGTPGLGTYEQYF
>TRBJ2-1|TRBV25-1|.|.
TGTGCCAGCAGTGATCGGGACACTGACAATGAGCAGTTCTTC
CASSDRDTDNEQFF
>TRBJ1-2|TRBV5-1|.|TRBD1
TGCGCCAGCAGCCAGCCGGGACAGGGGTATGGCTACACCTTC
CASSQPGQGYGYTF
>TRBJ1-1|TRBV19|.|TRBD1
TGTGCCAGTAGGAACAGGGGGCGAGGGGACACTGAAGCTTTCTTT
CASRNRGRGDTEAFF
>TRBJ2-2|TRBV4-3|.|TRBD1
TGCGCCAGCAGCCAAGATTCCCGGCAGGGGGTGTCCGGGGAGCTGTTTTTT
CASSQDSRQGVSGELFF
>TRBJ2-7|TRBV7-9|.|TRBD2
TGTGCCAGCAGCCCGGGACTAGCGGGAGTCGAGCAGTACTTC
CASSPGLAGVEQYF
>TRBJ2-7|TRBV28|.|TRBD1
TGTGCCAGCAGGCCGGGACAGGGGAAAGAGTCTCGTTACGAGCAGTACTTC
CASRPGQGKESRYEQYF
>TRBJ1-2|TRBV5-5|.|TRBD1
TGTGCCAGCAGCTTGTTTGGGGACAGGGGAGAGAAGACCTATGGCTACACCTTC
CASSLFGDRGEKTYGYTF
>TRBJ2-7|TRBV9|.|TRBD2
TGTGCCAGCAGCGGGACTAGCGCGTACGAGCAGTACTTC
CASSGTSAYEQYF
>TRBJ2-1|TRBV7-2|once|.
TGTGCCAGCAGCTTAGAACCGACAGGTTGGGGTATCAATGAGCAGTTCTTC
CASSLEPTGWGINEQFF
>TRBJ1-4|TRBV2|.|TRBD1
TGTGCCAGCAGTGCAGTCAGGGGGATGGGAGGAAAACTGTTTTTT
CASSAVRGMGGKLFF
>TRBJ2-2|TRBV5-1|few|.
TGCGCCAGCAGCTTGGTCCCCCGTAGACAGTCAAACACCGGGGAGCTGTTTTTT
CASSLVPRRQSNTGELFF
>TRBJ1-5|TRBV6-1|.|.
TGTGCCAGCAGTCCTATCGGTCAGCCCCAGCATTTT
CASSPIGQPQHF
>TRBJ1-2|TRBV13|.|TRBD1
TGTGCCAGCAGCCGACAGGGTAGGGATGGCTACACCTTC
CASSRQGRDGYTF
>TRBJ1-3|TRBV9|.|.
TGTGCCAGCAGCGGACCTGATGTCAGGTCCGGAAACACCATATATTTT
CASSGPDVRSGNTIYF
>TRBJ1-3|TRBV30|.|.
TGTGCCTGGAGTACAGTGAGCTCTGGAAACACCATATATTTT
CAWSTVSSGNTIYF
>TRBJ2-1|TRBV5-6|once|.
TGTGCCAGCAGCTTCCTCTCCTACAATGAGCAGTTCTTC
CASSFLSYNEQFF
>TRBJ1-5|TRBV15|.|.
TGTGCCACCAGCTTAGAAGCGGGTCAGCCCCAGCATTTT
CATSLEAGQPQHF
>TRBJ2-7|TRBV28|.|.
TGTGCCAGCAGTTTAGGCAGGTCCTACGAGCAGTACTTC
CASSLGRSYEQYF
>TRBJ1-3|TRBV28|.|TRBD1
TGTGCCAGCAGTGCCTGGACAGGCTCTGGAAACACCATATATTTT
CASSAWTGSGNTIYF
>TRBJ1-5|TRBV28|once|TRBD1
TGTGCCAGCAGACTGACAGGGGTCCAGCCCCAGCATTTT
CASRLTGVQPQHF